The next 12 T cell receptor beta chains were all read from a single sample in a study of human T cells and chemical hapten exposure. As for time point: patch test 2, 6 weeks after DPC sensitization. Treatment of the sample: therapeutic diphenylcyclopropenone sensitization with weekly scalp DPC. From the RACE reads, TCRdb called clonotypes with MiXCR, one entry per CDR3 protein. The top ten clones hold around 1.4% of a sample with tens of thousands of distinct CDR3 sequences, roughly 12% of them seen once. The sample here was whole blood, taken in connection with sensitization to the hapten diphenylcyclopropenone (DPC). The receptors derive from a man between 18 and 29 years old with alopecia areata. Some clones in this sample may be carry-over from other donors' samples.

The CDR3 region has the DNA TGTGCCAGCACGCGGGACAGCAACAATGAGCAGTTCTTC. Translating gives CASTRDSNNEQFF. The genes are TRBV5-5 and TRBJ2-1; possibly TRBD1 for D (7 bases). This CDR3 region has 13 residues. Per germline, CDR1 SGHKS and CDR2 YYEKEE (reference sequence). Trimming shortened V by 6 bases and J by 5 bases, and 12 bases separated the two germline ends. Filled out from reference TRBV5-5 and TRBJ2-1, the complete variable domain reads DAGVTQSPTHLIKTRGQQVTLRCSPISGHKSVSWYQQVLGQGPQFIFQYYEKEERGRGNFPDRFSARQFPNYSSELNVNALLLGDSALYLCASTRDSNNEQFFGPGTRLTVL.

In its sample, this clonotype was seen many times. This rearrangement joins TRBV4-2 to TRBJ2-3; 8 nucleotides line up with TRBD1. The CDR3 contains 16 residues. J was trimmed by 4 bases and V by 0 bases; bases with no gene match: 6. Germline V gene data show CDR1 as LGHNA and CDR2 as YNFKEQ. For the CDR3, the DNA is TGTGCCAGCAGCCAAGAGGGGACAGGCGAGGCAGATACGCAGTATTTT. It is translated as CASSQEGTGEADTQYF.

This clonotype was seen ten or more times. V and J are TRBV7-3 and TRBJ1-1; D is possibly TRBD1 (5 bases). V gave up 5 bases and J gave up 2 bases, with 9 bases separating them. This CDR3 comprises 13 residues. The germline V gene has CDR1 SGHTA and CDR2 FQGTGA. The CDR3 protein is CASSTGPNTEAFF. CDR3 nucleotides: TGTGCCAGCAGCACGGGACCCAACACTGAAGCTTTCTTT.

V usage is TRBV29-1 and J usage is TRBJ1-1; no firm D call. The CDR3 extends over 13 amino acids. Germline lookup yields CDR1 SQVTM and CDR2 ANQGSEA. Trimming took off 4 bases at V and 0 bases at J, with 9 bases between the two ends. CDR3 bases: TGCAGCGTTGTTACCCGAATGAACACTGAAGCTTTCTTT. This codes for CSVVTRMNTEAFF.

The gene calls are TRBV20-1 and TRBJ2-7; a weak D match, TRBD2 (7 bases). Trimming pared 7 bases from V and 3 bases from J, leaving 10 bases between. CDR1 is DFQATT, CDR2 SNEGSKA, per germline (reference sequence). The CDR3 loop spans 11 amino acids. CDR3 residues: CSVRGGYEQYF. The CDR3, as DNA: TGCAGTGTAAGGGGGGGCTACGAGCAGTACTTC.

At least ten counts were recorded for this clonotype. The chain uses TRBV6-2 or TRBV6-3 and TRBJ2-1; weak D call: TRBD2 (5 bases). The V end was cut by 4 bases, the J end by 0 bases, with 16 bases between. Germline V gene sequence: CDR1 MNHEY, CDR2 SVGEGT. This CDR3 comprises 17 residues. CDR3 amino acids: CASSLSGLTSSYNEQFF. The CDR3 DNA follows: TGTGCCAGCAGTTTGAGCGGCTTGACAAGCTCCTACAATGAGCAGTTCTTC.

The sample holds a few counts of this clonotype. The gene calls are TRBV18 and TRBJ1-1, with D maybe TRBD1 (5 bases). The CDR3 is 13 amino acids. V shed 0 bases and J shed 5 bases, with 7 bases lying between them. Germline V CDR1 and CDR2: KGHSH, LQKENI. The CDR3: CASSPPWGTEAFF. The CDR3 coding sequence is TGTGCCAGCTCACCACCGTGGGGGACTGAAGCTTTCTTT.

The rearrangement links TRBV3-1 to TRBJ1-3, with unresolved D. Trimming removed 1 base at V and 8 bases at J, with 3 bases between. The CDR3 extends over 11 amino acids. CDR1 is LGHDT, CDR2 YNNKEL, per germline (reference sequence). This CDR3 reads CASSQVDTIYF. The CDR3 nucleotides are TGTGCCAGCAGCCAAGTAGACACCATATATTTT.

This clonotype was seen many times. The V gene is TRBV2, the J gene TRBJ2-3, with D possibly TRBD1 on 6 matching bases. The V end was cut by 7 bases, the J end by 6 bases, with 17 bases between. This CDR3 comprises 14 residues. Looked up from germline, CDR1 is SNHLY and CDR2 is FYNNEI. DNA of the CDR3: TGTGCCAGCACCCGGGACAATGGAGTGGATACGCAGTATTTT. Its protein product is CASTRDNGVDTQYF.

The sample holds many counts of this clonotype. The chain couples TRBV7-3 to TRBJ2-3; D may match TRBD1 or TRBD2 (6 bases each). Germline lookup yields CDR1 SGHTA and CDR2 FQGTGA. Deletions cut 4 bases from V and 4 bases from J, with 15 bases between. The CDR3 is 15 amino acids. The CDR3 coding sequence is TGTGCCAGCAGCTCCCCCCCGGGGGCCGCAGATACGCAGTATTTT. Encoded protein: CASSSPPGAADTQYF.

The chain is built from TRBV6-1 and TRBJ2-3; D gene uncertain. Germline CDR1 MNHNS, CDR2 SASEGT. The CDR3 consists of 14 residues. V lost 3 bases, J lost 2 bases, and 9 bases lay in between. The CDR3 sequence is CASSEGPSTDTQYF. The CDR3 coding sequence is TGTGCCAGCAGTGAGGGCCCATCCACAGATACGCAGTATTTT.

The table lists this clonotype with a few counts. The chain has TRBV7-9 and TRBJ2-4, with D unresolved. V was cut by 5 bases and J by 0 bases, with 11 bases left in between. The CDR3 spans 15 residues. The germline gives CDR1 SEHNR, CDR2 FQNEAQ (reference sequence). The CDR3 region is CASSEIDLAKNIQYF. The CDR3 DNA reads TGTGCCAGCAGCGAAATTGATTTAGCCAAAAACATTCAGTACTTC.